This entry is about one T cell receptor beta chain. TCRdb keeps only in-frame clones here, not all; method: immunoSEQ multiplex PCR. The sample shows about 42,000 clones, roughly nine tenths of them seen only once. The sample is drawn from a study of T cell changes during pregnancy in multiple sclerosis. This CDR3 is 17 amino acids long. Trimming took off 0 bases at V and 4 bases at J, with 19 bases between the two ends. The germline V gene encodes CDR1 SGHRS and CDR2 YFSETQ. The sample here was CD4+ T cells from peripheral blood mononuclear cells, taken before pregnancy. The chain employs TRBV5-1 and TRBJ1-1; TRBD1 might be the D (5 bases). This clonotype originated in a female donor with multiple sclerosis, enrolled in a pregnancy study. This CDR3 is CASSLGQGRIWGTEAFF. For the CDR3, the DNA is TGCGCCAGCAGCTTGGGGCAGGGCAGAATTTGGGGCACTGAAGCTTTCTTT.